Listed here are 18 T cell receptor beta chains from one sample, sequenced in a study of T cells after yellow fever vaccination. TCRdb re-called the 5' RACE reads with MiXCR, one entry per CDR3 protein. The table has 300,000 to 400,000 distinct CDR3 sequences, approximately 12% seen once. This material consisted of CD4+ T cells sorted from PBMCs, taken 15 days after the yellow fever booster vaccination. The receptors were gathered from a man between 18 and 35 years old who received the YFV17D yellow fever vaccine.

CDR3 DNA: TGTGCCAGCAGTTTAGCGCTCCAGGGACAAGAGACCCAGTACTTC. Translating it yields CASSLALQGQETQYF. V and J are TRBV12-3 or TRBV12-4 and TRBJ2-5; tentatively, D is TRBD1 (5 bases). The CDR3 is 15 residues long. Trimming took 0 bases from V and 2 from J, leaving 10 bases between them.

This clonotype was detected a few times. The chain couples TRBV10-2 to TRBJ2-7; D is possibly TRBD1 or TRBD2 (5 bases each). The germline V gene has CDR1 WSHSY and CDR2 SAAADI. The CDR3 has 13 amino acids. V lost 6 bases to trimming and J lost 0 bases, with 9 bases between them. The CDR3 nucleotides are TGCGCCAGCAGGGGACCCCGCTCCTACGAGCAGTACGTC. It translates to CASRGPRSYEQYV.

This clonotype was counted between two and nine times. The chain carries TRBV20-1 and TRBJ2-3; no clear D gene. The CDR3 is 14 amino acids. The ends were cut back, 6 bases at V and 2 bases at J, with 15 bases in the middle. CDR1 is DFQATT, CDR2 SNEGSKA, per germline (reference sequence). As DNA, the CDR3 is TGCAGTGCCGTCCCGCCTGGGATCACAGATACGCAGTATTTT. This gives the protein CSAVPPGITDTQYF.

The V call is TRBV7-9, the J call TRBJ2-5, with TRBD2 identical over 12 bases. This CDR3 has 15 residues. Germline trimming cut 2 bases from V and 4 bases from J; bases unmatched to any gene: 2. From germline, CDR1 is SEHNR and CDR2 FQNEAQ (reference sequence). The CDR3 sequence is CASSLTSGGSETQYF. As DNA, the CDR3 is TGTGCCAGCAGCTTAACTAGCGGGGGGTCAGAGACCCAGTACTTC.

CDR3 sequence (DNA): TGTGCCAGCAACCGCGGGGGTCCGGGCCAAGAGACCCAGTACTTC. Protein sequence: CASNRGGPGQETQYF. The rearrangement uses TRBV12-3 or TRBV12-4 and TRBJ2-5, with 7 nucleotides matching TRBD2. The CDR3 consists of 15 residues. V gave up 7 bases and J gave up 1 base; unmatched junction bases: 9.

The rearrangement uses TRBV24-1 and TRBJ2-1; 12 bases fit TRBD2. CDR1 and CDR2 (germline): KGHDR, SFDVKD. This CDR3 contains 16 residues. The V gene end was trimmed by 4 bases and the J gene end by 8 bases; junction bases not matched to a gene: 8. The DNA of the CDR3 is TGTGCCACCAGTGAGGCCTCTAGCGGGGGGGGACATGAGCAGTTCTTC. Residues: CATSEASSGGGHEQFF.

This clonotype was seen more than once but under ten times. The chain links TRBV7-9 to TRBJ2-2; possible D gene TRBD1, 5 bases. The CDR3 consists of 13 residues. Germline values: CDR1 SEHNR, CDR2 FQNEAQ (reference sequence). Trimming shortened V by 3 bases and J by 6 bases, and 8 bases separated the two germline ends. The CDR3 spells CASSFQGAGELFF. CDR3 coding DNA: TGTGCCAGCAGCTTTCAAGGGGCCGGGGAGCTGTTTTTT.

This clonotype was observed many times. The chain joins TRBV6-2 or TRBV6-3 to TRBJ2-7; TRBD1 aligns across 7 bases. Trimming cost V 0 bases and J 6 bases; bases outside gene matches: 8. The germline CDR1 and CDR2 sequences are MNHEY and SVGEGT. The CDR3 is 15 residues long. The CDR3 reads CASSYSPKGGIEQYV. The CDR3 DNA follows: TGTGCCAGCAGTTACTCCCCTAAAGGGGGCATCGAGCAGTACGTC.

This sequence joins TRBV28 and TRBJ1-5, with 7 bases fitting TRBD1. Looked up from germline, CDR1 is MDHEN and CDR2 is SYDVKM. The trim removed 7 bases at V and 11 bases at J, leaving 11 bases unmatched. CDR3 length: 13 amino acids. CDR3 residues: CASMAGGVRAQHF. CDR3 nucleotides: TGTGCCAGCATGGCAGGGGGTGTCAGGGCCCAGCATTTT.

This clonotype has a handful of counts. The V gene is TRBV25-1, the J gene TRBJ1-2; unclear D gene. Per germline, CDR1 MGHDK and CDR2 SYGVNS. Trimming shortened V by 8 bases and J by 3 bases, and 19 bases separated the two germline ends. There are 15 residues in the CDR3. The CDR3 DNA reads as TGTGCCAGCTCGTTAGTAGGAGATTTGGACTATGGCTACACCTTC. Its translation is CASSLVGDLDYGYTF.

In its sample, this clonotype was seen a few times. This rearrangement joins TRBV11-2 to TRBJ2-1; D is uncertain. The ends were cut back, 2 bases at V and 9 bases at J, with 11 bases in the middle. There are 13 residues in the CDR3. Germline CDR1 reads SGHAT; CDR2 reads FQNNGV. This CDR3 is CASSLIPGGEQFF. The CDR3 DNA reads TGTGCCAGCAGCTTAATTCCGGGCGGTGAGCAGTTCTTC.

This clonotype was observed a handful of times. The chain joins TRBV5-5 to TRBJ2-1; 13 bases are a match to TRBD2. The CDR3 has 14 amino acids. Looked up from germline, CDR1 is SGHKS and CDR2 is YYEKEE (reference sequence). Trimming cost V 3 bases and J 9 bases; bases outside gene matches: 3. The CDR3 DNA sequence: TGTGCCAGCAGCTCGGGACTAGCGGGGAGTGAGCAGTTCTTC. It codes for CASSSGLAGSEQFF.

The V and J genes are TRBV11-2 and TRBJ2-7; TRBD2 is a possible D gene (6 bases). V lost 3 bases and J lost 1, with 13 bases in between. Germline lookup yields CDR1 SGHAT and CDR2 FQNNGV. This CDR3 spans 15 amino acids. In nucleotides, the CDR3 is TGTGCCAGCAGCTTCTCCCGGGGGTCGTCCTACGAGCAGTACTTC. Translation gives CASSFSRGSSYEQYF. The whole variable domain, remainder taken from reference TRBV11-2 and TRBJ2-7, is EAGVAQSPRYKIIEKRQSVAFWCNPISGHATLYWYQQILGQGPKLLIQFQNNGVVDDSQLPKDRFSAERLKGVDSTLKIQPAKLEDSAVYLCASSFSRGSSYEQYFGPGTRLTVT.

In its sample, this clonotype was seen a few times. The CDR3 DNA sequence: TGCAGTGCGCCAAACAGGGGGGATTCACCCCTCCACTTT. It is translated as CSAPNRGDSPLHF. The chain has TRBV20-1 and TRBJ1-6, with 8 bases matching TRBD1. Trimming removed 6 bases from V and 8 bases from J; junction bases left unmatched: 6. Germline V gene sequence: CDR1 DFQATT, CDR2 SNEGSKA (reference sequence). The CDR3 extends over 13 amino acids.

This clonotype occurred a few times. This sequence joins TRBV28 and TRBJ1-3, with TRBD1 matching over 9 bases. Trimming cost V 6 bases and J 5 bases; bases outside gene matches: 5. Germline V gene lookup returns CDR1 MDHEN and CDR2 SYDVKM. This CDR3 has 14 amino acids. CDR3 sequence: CASRPGQGRNTIYF. Written as DNA, the CDR3 is TGTGCCAGCAGACCGGGACAGGGAAGAAACACCATATATTTT.

This clonotype was counted only a few times. The chain uses TRBV9 and TRBJ2-3, with 7 bases identical to TRBD1. The length of the CDR3 is 15 residues. CDR1 is SGDLS and CDR2 is YYNGEE in the germline V gene. V was clipped by 0 bases and J by 1 base; unmatched bases: 2. The DNA of the CDR3 is TGTGCCAGCAGCGTAGCTACAGGGGGCACAGATACGCAGTATTTT. Amino acid sequence: CASSVATGGTDTQYF.

The chain is built from TRBV7-6 and TRBJ2-1, with 7 bases identical to TRBD2. With 4 bases clipped from V and 0 bases from J, the junction kept 6 bases outside the gene matches. CDR1 and CDR2 (germline): SGHVS, FNYEAQ. The CDR3 consists of 16 residues. The CDR3 DNA is TGTGCCAGCAGCTCCATGCGGGGGAGCTCCTACAATGAGCAGTTCTTC. It yields the protein CASSSMRGSSYNEQFF.

This clonotype was seen ten or more times. This chain joins TRBV6-5 and TRBJ1-2; 10 bases agree with TRBD1. This CDR3 has 15 residues. The V gene end was trimmed by 6 bases and the J gene end by 8 bases; junction bases not matched to a gene: 12. The germline V gene encodes CDR1 MNHEY and CDR2 SVGAGI. The CDR3 nucleotides are TGTGCCAGCAGCCGCCCGGGACAGGGGAAGGAGGGCTACACCTTC. Translation: CASSRPGQGKEGYTF.